This T cell receptor (beta chain) is from a study of human T cells and chemical hapten exposure. Whole-study context: Upper inner arm skin measuring about 2 cm by about 2 cm received 2% DPC for sensitization. Weekly diphenylcyclopropenone doses were given to patients' scalps across the approximately 24-week study.

In TCRdb, the RACE reads were re-called with MiXCR into one record per CDR3 protein. In the table there are around 110,000 distinct CDR3 sequences, approximately 10% of which are singletons. Indicated time point: patch test 3, about 24 weeks after DPC sensitization. Treatment indicated: therapeutic diphenylcyclopropenone sensitization with weekly scalp DPC. Alopecia patients between 18 and 70 years old and suitable for DPC were used as donors. Germline V gene lookup returns CDR1 LGHDT and CDR2 YNNKEL (reference sequence). CDR3 length: 16 residues. V lost 4 bases and J lost 4; bases outside the gene matches: 2. This clonotype showed up just a few times.

This TCR was recovered from a woman aged 45-60 years with alopecia areata. Some clones in this sample may be carry-over from other donors' samples. The starting material was whole blood, obtained in connection with sensitization to the hapten diphenylcyclopropenone (DPC). This rearrangement joins TRBV3-1 to TRBJ2-1; 15 bases fit TRBD2. The CDR3 loop reads CASSPGLAGGYNEQFF. CDR3 DNA sequence: TGTGCCAGCAGCCCTGGACTAGCGGGGGGGTACAATGAGCAGTTCTTC.